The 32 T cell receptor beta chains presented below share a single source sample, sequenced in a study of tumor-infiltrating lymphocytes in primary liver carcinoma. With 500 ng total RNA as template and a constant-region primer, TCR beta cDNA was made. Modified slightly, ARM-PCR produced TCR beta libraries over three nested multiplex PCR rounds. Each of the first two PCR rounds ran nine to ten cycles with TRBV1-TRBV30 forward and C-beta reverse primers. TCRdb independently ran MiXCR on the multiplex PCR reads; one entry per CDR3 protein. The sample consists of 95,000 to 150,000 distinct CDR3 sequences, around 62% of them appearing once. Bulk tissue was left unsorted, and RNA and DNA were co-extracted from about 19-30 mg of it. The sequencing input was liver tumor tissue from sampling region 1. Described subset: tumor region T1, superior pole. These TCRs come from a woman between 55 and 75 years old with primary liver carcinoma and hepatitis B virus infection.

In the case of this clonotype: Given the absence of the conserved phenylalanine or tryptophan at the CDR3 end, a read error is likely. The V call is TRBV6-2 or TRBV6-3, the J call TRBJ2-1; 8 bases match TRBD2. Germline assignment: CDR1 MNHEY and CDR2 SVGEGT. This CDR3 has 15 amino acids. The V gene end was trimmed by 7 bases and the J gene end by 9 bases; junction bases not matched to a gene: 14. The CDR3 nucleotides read TGTGCCAGCAAGACTAACGGGAGGGCTTTTGGTGAGCAGTTCCTC. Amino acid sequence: CASKTNGRAFGEQFL.

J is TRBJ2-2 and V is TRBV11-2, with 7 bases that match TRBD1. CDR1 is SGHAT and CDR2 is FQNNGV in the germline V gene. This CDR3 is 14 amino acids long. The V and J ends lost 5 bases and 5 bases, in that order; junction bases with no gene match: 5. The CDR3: CASSPDRVTGELFF. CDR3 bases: TGTGCCAGCAGCCCCGACAGGGTTACCGGGGAGCTGTTTTTT.

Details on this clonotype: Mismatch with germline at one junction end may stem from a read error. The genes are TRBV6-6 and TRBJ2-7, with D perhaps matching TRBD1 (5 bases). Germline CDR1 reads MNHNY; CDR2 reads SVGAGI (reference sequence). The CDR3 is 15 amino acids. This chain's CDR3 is CASRWGSPVSYEQYF. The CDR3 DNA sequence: TGTGCCAGCAGGTGGGGCTCCCCGGTCTCCTACGAACAGTACTTC.

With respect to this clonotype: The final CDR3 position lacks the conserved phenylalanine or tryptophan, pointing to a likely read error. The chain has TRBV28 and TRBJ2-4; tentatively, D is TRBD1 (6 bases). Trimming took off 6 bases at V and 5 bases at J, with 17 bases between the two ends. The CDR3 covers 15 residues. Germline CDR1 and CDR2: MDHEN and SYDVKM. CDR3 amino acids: CASRDGGGGENIQYV. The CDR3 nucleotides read TGTGCCAGCAGGGATGGTGGGGGCGGAGAAAACATTCAGTACGTC.

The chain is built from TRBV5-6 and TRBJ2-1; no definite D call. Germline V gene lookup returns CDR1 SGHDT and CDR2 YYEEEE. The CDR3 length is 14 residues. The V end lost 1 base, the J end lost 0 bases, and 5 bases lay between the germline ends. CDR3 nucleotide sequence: TGTGCCAGCAGCTTGAGTCACTCCTACAATGAGCAGTTCTTC. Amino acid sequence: CASSLSHSYNEQFF.

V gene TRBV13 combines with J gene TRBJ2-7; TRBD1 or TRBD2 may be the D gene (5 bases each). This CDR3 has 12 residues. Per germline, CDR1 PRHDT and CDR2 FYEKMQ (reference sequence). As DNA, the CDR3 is TGTGCAACCAGCCGAGGGGCCTACGAGCAGTACTTC. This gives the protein CATSRGAYEQYF.

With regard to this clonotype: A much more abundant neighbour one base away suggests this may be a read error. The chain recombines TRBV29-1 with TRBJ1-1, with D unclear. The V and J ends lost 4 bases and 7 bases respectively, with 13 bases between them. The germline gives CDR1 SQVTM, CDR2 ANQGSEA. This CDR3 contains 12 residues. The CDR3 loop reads CSVGPSRIEAFF. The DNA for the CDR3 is TGCAGCGTTGGGCCCAGTAGGATTGAAGCTTTCTTT.

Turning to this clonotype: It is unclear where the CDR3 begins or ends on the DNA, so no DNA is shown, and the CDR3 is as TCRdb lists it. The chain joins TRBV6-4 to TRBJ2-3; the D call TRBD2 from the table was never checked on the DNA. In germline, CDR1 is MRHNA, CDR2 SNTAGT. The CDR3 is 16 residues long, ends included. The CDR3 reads CVSSDVAGGSTDTQYF.

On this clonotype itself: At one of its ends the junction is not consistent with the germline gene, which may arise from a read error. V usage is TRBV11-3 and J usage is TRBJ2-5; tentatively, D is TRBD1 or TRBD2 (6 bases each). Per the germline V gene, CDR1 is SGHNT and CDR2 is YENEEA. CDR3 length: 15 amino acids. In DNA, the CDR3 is TGTGCCAGCAGCTCCCTTAAGGGGGGACGAGAGACCCAGTATTTC. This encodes CASSSLKGGRETQYF.

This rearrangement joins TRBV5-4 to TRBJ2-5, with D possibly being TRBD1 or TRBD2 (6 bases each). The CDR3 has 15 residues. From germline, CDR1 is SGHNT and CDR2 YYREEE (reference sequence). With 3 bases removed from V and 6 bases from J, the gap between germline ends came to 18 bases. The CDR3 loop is CASSYAGGRGQTQYF. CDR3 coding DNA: TGTGCCAGCAGCTACGCCGGGGGCCGCGGGCAGACCCAGTACTTC.

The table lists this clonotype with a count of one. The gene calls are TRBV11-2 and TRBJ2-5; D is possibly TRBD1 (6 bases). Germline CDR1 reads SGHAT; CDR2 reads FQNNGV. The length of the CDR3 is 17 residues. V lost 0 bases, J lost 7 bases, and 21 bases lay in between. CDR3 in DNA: TGTGCCAGCAGCTTAGATCTAGGGACAAGAGTAAAAGGGACCCAGTACTTC. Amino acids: CASSLDLGTRVKGTQYF. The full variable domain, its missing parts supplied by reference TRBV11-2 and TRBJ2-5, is EAGVAQSPRYKIIEKRQSVAFWCNPISGHATLYWYQQILGQGPKLLIQFQNNGVVDDSQLPKDRFSAERLKGVDSTLKIQPAKLEDSAVYLCASSLDLGTRVKGTQYFGPGTRLLVL.

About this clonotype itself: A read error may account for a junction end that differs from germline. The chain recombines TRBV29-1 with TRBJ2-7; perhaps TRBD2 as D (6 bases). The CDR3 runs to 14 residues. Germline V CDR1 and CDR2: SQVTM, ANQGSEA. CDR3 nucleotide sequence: TGCAGCGTTCGAGGGACTGGCCACTCCTACGAACAGTACTTC. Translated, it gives CSVRGTGHSYEQYF.

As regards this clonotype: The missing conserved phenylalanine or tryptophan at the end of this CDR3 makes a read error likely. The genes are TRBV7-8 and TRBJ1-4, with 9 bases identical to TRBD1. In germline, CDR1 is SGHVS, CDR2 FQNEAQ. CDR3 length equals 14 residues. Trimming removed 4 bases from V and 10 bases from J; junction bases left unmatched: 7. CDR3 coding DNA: TGTGCCAGCAGCTCGGACAGGGGAGTGGGAAAACTGTTTCTT. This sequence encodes CASSSDRGVGKLFL.

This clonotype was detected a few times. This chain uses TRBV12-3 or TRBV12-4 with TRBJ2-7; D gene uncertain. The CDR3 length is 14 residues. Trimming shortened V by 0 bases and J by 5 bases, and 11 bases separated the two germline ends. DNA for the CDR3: TGTGCCAGCAGTTTAGCTGCTGGATCCCACGAGCAGTACTTC. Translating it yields CASSLAAGSHEQYF.

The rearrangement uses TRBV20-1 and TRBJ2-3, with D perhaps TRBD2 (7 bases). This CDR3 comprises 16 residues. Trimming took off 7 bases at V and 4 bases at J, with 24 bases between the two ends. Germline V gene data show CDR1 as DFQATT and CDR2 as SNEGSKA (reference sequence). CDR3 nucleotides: TGCAGTGTCAGAGGGGGGGGTGATTTCATGGCAGATACGCAGTATTTT. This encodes CSVRGGGDFMADTQYF.

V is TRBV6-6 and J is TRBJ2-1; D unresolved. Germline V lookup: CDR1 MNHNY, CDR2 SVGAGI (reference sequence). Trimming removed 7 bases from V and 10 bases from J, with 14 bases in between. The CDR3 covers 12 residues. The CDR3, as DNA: TGTGCCAGCACCTTCAGTATTTCCGAGCAGTTCTTC. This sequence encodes CASTFSISEQFF.

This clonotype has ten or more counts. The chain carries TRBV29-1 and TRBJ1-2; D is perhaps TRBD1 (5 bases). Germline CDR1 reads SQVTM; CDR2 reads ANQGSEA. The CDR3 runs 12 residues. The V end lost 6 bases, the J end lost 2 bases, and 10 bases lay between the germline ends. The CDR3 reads CSVLDRNYGYTF. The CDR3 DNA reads TGCAGCGTACTAGACAGAAACTATGGCTACACCTTC. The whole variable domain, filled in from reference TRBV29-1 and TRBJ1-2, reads SAVISQKPSRDICQRGTSLTIQCQVDSQVTMMFWYRQQPGQSLTLIATANQGSEATYESGFVIDKFPISRPNLTFSTLTVSNMSPEDSSIYLCSVLDRNYGYTFGSGTRLTVV.

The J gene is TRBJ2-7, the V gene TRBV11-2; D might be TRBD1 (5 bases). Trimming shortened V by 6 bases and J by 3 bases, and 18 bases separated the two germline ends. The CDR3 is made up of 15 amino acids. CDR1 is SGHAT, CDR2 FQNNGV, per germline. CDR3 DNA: TGTGCCAGCAGTGCGAGTGTGACAGTAAGCTACGAGCAGTACTTC. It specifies CASSASVTVSYEQYF.

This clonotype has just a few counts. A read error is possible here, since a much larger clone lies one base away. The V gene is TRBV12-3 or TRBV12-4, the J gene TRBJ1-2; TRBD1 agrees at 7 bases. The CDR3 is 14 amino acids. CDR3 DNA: TGTGCCTGCAGTCAGTACGACAGGGTGGGTGGCTACACCTTC. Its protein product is CACSQYDRVGGYTF.

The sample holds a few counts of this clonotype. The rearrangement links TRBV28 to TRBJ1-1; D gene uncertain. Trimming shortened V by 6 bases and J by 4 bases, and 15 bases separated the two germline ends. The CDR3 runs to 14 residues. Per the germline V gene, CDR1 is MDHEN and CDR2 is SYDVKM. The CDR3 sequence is CASSTPGGSTEAFF. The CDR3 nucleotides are TGTGCCAGCAGCACCCCGGGAGGTAGCACTGAAGCTTTCTTT.

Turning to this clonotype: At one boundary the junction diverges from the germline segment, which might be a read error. CDR3 residues: CAISPGVAGPDMQHF. The CDR3 DNA reads TGTGCCATCAGCCCTGGAGTAGCGGGCCCAGATATGCAGCATTTT. This chain joins TRBV11-2 and TRBJ2-3; no reliable D call. Judging by the DNA end, TRBJ1-5 fits better; the J call may be wrong. CDR1 SGHAT and CDR2 FQNNGV come from the germline V gene. The CDR3 has 15 residues.

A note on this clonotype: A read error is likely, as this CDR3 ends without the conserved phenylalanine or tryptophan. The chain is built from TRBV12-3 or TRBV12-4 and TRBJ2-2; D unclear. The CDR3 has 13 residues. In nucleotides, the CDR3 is TGTGCCAGCTGTTTAGTGAACACCGGGGAGCTGTTTTAT. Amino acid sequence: CASCLVNTGELFY.

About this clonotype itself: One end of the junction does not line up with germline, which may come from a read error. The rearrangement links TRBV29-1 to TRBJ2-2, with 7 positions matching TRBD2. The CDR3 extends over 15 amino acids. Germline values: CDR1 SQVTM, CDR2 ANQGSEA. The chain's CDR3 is CSVRGLAGVAGELSF. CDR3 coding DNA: TGCAGCGTCCGCGGGCTGGCGGGAGTGGCCGGGGAGCTGTCTTTT.

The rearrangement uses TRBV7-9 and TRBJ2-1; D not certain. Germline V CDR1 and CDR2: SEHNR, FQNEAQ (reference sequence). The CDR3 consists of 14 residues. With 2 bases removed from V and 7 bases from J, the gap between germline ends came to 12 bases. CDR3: CASSLSEQCNEQFF. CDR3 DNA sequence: TGTGCCAGCAGCTTAAGCGAGCAGTGTAATGAGCAGTTCTTC.

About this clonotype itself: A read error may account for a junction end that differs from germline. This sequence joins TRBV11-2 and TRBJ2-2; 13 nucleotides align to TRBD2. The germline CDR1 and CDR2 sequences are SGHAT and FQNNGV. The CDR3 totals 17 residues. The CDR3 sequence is CASRPLAGGLNTEELFF. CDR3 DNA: TGTGCCAGCAGACCACTAGCGGGAGGGCTGAACACCGAGGAGCTGTTTTTT.

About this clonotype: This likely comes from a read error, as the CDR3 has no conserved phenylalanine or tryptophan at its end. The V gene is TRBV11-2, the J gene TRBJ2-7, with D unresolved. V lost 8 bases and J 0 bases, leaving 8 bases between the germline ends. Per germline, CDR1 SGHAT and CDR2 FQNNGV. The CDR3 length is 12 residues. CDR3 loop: CASGCSSYEQYL. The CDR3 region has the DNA TGTGCCAGCGGTTGTAGCTCCTACGAGCAGTACTTA.

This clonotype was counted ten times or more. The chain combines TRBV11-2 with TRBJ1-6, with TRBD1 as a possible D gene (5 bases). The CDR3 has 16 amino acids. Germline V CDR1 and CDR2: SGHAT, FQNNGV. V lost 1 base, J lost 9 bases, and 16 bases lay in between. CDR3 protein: CASSLGGSWGGSPLHF. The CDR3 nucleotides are TGTGCCAGCAGCTTAGGGGGTTCTTGGGGGGGTTCACCCCTCCACTTT.

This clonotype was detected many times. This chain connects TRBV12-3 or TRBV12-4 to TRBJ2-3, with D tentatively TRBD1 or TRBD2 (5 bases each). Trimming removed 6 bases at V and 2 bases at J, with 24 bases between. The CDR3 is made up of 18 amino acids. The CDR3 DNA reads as TGTGCCAGCAGCATATTGCCCGGGACCGCCCCTACCACAGATACGCAGTATTTT. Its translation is CASSILPGTAPTTDTQYF.

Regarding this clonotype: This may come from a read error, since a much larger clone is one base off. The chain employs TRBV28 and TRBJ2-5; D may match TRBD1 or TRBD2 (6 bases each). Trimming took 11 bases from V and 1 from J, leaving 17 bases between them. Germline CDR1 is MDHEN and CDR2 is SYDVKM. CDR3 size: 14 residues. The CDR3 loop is CAPHSGGTQETQYF. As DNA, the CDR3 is TGTGCCCCACATTCCGGGGGCACCCAAGAGACCCAGTACTTC.

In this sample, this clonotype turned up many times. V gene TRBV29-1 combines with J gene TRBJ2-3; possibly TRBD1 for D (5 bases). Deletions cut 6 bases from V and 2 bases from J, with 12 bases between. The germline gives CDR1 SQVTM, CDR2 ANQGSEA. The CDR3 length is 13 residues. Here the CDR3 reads CSVHPGFTDTQYF. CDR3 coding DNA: TGCAGCGTGCACCCAGGGTTCACAGATACGCAGTATTTT.

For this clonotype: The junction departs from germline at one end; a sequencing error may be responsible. Written as DNA, the CDR3 is TGTGTCAGCAGCCGCAGGACTAGCGCCGGTAGTGAGCAGTTCTTC. It is translated as CVSSRRTSAGSEQFF. This chain connects TRBV7-8 to TRBJ2-1; 9 positions match TRBD2. CDR3 length equals 15 residues. Per the germline V gene, CDR1 is SGHVS and CDR2 is FQNEAQ.

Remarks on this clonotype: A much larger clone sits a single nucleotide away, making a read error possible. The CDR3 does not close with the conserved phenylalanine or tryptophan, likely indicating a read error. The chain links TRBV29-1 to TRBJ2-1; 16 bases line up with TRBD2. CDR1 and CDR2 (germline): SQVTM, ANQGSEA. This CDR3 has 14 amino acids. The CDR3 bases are TGCACCGCAGGGGGACTAGCGGGAGGGAATGAGCAGTTCCTC. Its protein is CTAGGLAGGNEQFL.